This T cell receptor (beta chain) came from a study of blood T cell repertoires in COVID-19 (dated by TCRdb to about 2020). Concerning the study at large: Collaborator samples came from the United States, Italy and Spain and covered acute and convalescent phases of COVID-19. The material from the prospective study consisted of cDNA or gDNA derived from T cells, B-cell-depleted T cells, or PBMCs. Subjects who had been exposed to COVID-19, were actively infected with it, or had recovered from it provided the deeply sampled blood TCRbeta repertoires that made up the dataset. The repertoires were released in a freely available public database intended as a resource for research on the immune response to SARS-CoV-2. The samples were drawn from the first 160 participants of the ongoing ImmuneRACE study and from 1,200 or so subjects provided by 6 global collaborators. A de-identified subject ID, COVID-19 status, age in years and sex were almost always included in the sample metadata. HLA class I and class II types, where available, came from metadata supplied by the sample provider rather than from assay-based typing. The full study reports these points: Clinical and demographic metadata were provided uncurated, with the amount varying by source and participant.

TCRbeta CDR3 regions were amplified from genomic DNA by means of the immunoSEQ Assay, a bias-controlled multiplex PCR. The study's processing was this. Nucleated cell counts per sample were estimated from amplification of reference gene primers within the assay. To quantify the absolute abundance of each unique TCRbeta CDR3 rearrangement, sequence reads were collapsed and filtered. For each sample, productive Simpson clonality was calculated as the square root of Simpson's diversity index across productive rearrangements. This immuneACCESS table, as held by TCRdb, lists in-frame sequences with V and J called but not all clones. Of the missing ones, under half trace to an unresolved V gene in checked studies; the others have no known cause. The D gene and trimming were derived from the DNA, and the V and J assignments and clone size from that table. Recorded for this sample are fewer than 350,000 clones; just under 90% of them occurred a single time. The ten largest account for roughly 4.3% of the sample.

V is shortened by 3 bases, J by 3 bases, and the region joining them spans 12 bases. Per the germline V gene (reference sequence), DFQATT is the CDR1 and SNEGSKA is the CDR2. The CDR3 measures 14 amino acids from cysteine to phenylalanine. Of the read, only the CDR3 DNA is kept; its 42 bases are in frame from base 1. A note on this clone: The clone's antigen remains unknown. Base qualities are not recorded, but no much larger clone differs from it by a single base.

Participants in the prospective study were enrolled through a virtual design, were aged 18 to 89 years, and lived in 24 United States geographic areas. Cohort assignment in the prospective study relied on participant-reported clinical history from a screening survey and a study questionnaire. In the prospective study, mobile phlebotomists collected whole blood, serum and a nasopharyngeal or oropharyngeal swab from each participant. Participants in the prospective study had the option to provide additional blood draws and questionnaires over an approximately 2-month period. Blood samples from the prospective study were shipped frozen or at room temperature prior to DNA extraction.

The sequence came from a woman aged 25 to 39 with acute COVID-19. Material for sequencing was PBMCs or T cells enriched from blood (not recorded which). The chain uses TRBV20-1 and TRBJ1-5; tentative D gene TRBD1, with 6 bases matching. The nucleotides read TGCAGTGCTAGTCCCTGGGACATCAATCAGCCCCAGCATTTT. Translated, it reads CSASPWDINQPQHF.